The entry below describes one T cell receptor beta chain. This entry comes from a study of blood T cell repertoires in COVID-19. Study background: COVID-19 samples collected from the United States, Italy and Spain covered acute and convalescent phases. The analysed material was cDNA or gDNA that came from T cells, B-cell-depleted T cells, or PBMCs.

Methods used by the authors: Nucleated cell counts were estimated from reference gene primer amplification. Produced via immunoSEQ multiplex PCR; TCRdb's table is partial and in-frame only. The D gene and trimming were derived from the DNA, and the V and J assignments and clone size from that table. The sample records about 120,000 clones, 75% to 85% being singletons. Unmatched junction bases numbered 6, after V lost 4 bases and J lost 14 bases. CDR3 size: 11 residues. Germline CDR1 is LNHDA and CDR2 is SQIVND (reference sequence). The sequence came from a man in his forties with active or convalescent COVID-19. The V and J genes are TRBV19 and TRBJ2-3, with 7 bases aligning to TRBD2. The sample consisted of peripheral blood. The CDR3 coding sequence is TGTGCCAGTAGTACAGGGACTACGGCGTATTTT. It is translated as CASSTGTTAYF.